The sequence of this T cell receptor beta chain was determined in a study of shared clonotypes between healthy human individuals. Samples underwent the assay at deep level. A 200 ng quantity of DNA, 25,000 to 30,000 T cell genomes, went into the sorted-subset replicate PCRs. TCRdb's copy holds only in-frame clones and misses some; the assay was immunoSEQ multiplex PCR. Here the sample spans some 1 million clones, approximately 68% being singletons. Among the donors, all were Caucasian adults who lived in Nashville, Tennessee. The authors divided CD4+ cells into CD45RA+ naive and CD45RA-negative memory subsets. The ends were cut back, 4 bases at V and 3 bases at J, with 10 bases in the middle. CDR3 length: 13 residues. Germline V gene lookup returns CDR1 WNHNN and CDR2 SYGVQD (reference sequence).

The sequenced sample consisted of memory CD4+ T cells sorted from blood. Specified subset: CD45RA-negative fraction. This clonotype was obtained from a man aged 18 to 30 in good health. The genes are TRBV10-1 and TRBJ2-7; no definite D call. Here the CDR3 DNA reads TGCGCCAGCAGTGGATTGGGGAACTACGAGCAGTACTTC. It codes for CASSGLGNYEQYF.